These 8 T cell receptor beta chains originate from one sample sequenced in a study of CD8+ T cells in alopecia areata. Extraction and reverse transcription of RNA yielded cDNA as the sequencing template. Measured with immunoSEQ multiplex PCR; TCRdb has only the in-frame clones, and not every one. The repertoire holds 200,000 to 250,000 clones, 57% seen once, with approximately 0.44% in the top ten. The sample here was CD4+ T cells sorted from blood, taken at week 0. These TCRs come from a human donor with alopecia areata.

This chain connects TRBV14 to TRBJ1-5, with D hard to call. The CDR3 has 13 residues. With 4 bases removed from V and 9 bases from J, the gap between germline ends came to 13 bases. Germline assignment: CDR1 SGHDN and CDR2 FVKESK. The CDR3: CASSRGDIRPQHF. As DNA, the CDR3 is TGTGCCAGCAGCCGGGGAGACATCAGGCCCCAGCATTTT. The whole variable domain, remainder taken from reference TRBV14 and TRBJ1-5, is EAGVTQFPSHSVIEKGQTVTLRCDPISGHDNLYWYRRVMGKEIKFLLHFVKESKQDESGMPNNRFLAERTGGTYSTLKVQPAELEDSGVYFCASSRGDIRPQHFGDGTRLSIL.

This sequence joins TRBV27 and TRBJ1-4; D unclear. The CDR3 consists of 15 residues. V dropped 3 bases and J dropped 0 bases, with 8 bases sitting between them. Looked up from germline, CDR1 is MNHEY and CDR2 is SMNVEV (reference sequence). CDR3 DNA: TGTGCCAGCAGTTTTGTGGGATCAACTAATGAAAAACTGTTTTTT. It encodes CASSFVGSTNEKLFF.

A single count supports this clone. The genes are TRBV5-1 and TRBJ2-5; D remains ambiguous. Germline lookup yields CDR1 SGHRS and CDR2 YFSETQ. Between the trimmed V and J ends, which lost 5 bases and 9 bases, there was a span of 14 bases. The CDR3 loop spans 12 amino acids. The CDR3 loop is CASSNQERPQYF. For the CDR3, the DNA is TGCGCCAGCAGTAACCAGGAGAGACCCCAGTACTTC.

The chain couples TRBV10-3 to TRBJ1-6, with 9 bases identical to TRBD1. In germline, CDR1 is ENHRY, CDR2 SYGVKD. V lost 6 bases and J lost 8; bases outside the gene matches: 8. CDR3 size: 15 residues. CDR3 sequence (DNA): TGTGCCATCAGGGCAACACAGGGGGCTGATTCACCCCTCCACTTT. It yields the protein CAIRATQGADSPLHF.

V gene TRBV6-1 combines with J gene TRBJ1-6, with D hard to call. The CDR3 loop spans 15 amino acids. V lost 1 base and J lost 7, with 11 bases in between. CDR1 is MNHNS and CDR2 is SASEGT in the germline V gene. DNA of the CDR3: TGTGCCAGCAGTGAAGGGTCAGGTTGGAATTCACCCCTCCACTTT. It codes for CASSEGSGWNSPLHF.

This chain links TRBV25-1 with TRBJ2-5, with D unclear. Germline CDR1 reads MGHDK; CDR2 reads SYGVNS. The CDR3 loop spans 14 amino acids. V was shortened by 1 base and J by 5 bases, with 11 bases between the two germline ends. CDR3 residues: CASSESRIGETQYF. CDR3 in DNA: TGTGCCAGCAGTGAATCCAGGATAGGGGAGACCCAGTACTTC.

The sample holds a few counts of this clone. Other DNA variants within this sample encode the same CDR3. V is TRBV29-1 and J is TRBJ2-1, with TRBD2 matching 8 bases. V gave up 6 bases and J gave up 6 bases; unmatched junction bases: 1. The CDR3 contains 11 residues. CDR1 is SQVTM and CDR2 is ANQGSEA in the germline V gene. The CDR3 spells CSVAGANEQFF. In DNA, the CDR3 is TGCAGCGTAGCGGGAGCCAATGAGCAGTTCTTC.

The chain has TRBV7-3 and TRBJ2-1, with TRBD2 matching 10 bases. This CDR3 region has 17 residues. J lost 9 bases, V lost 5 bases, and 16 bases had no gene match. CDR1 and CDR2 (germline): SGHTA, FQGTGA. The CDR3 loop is CASSPIAGAGGLPEQFF. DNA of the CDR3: TGTGCCAGCAGCCCCATAGCGGGAGCGGGAGGGTTGCCTGAGCAGTTCTTC.